This paragraph reports one TCR beta chain. In the source study's methods: Amplification of reference gene primers provided the estimated nucleated cell counts. The assay was immunoSEQ multiplex PCR, and TCRdb's table has in-frame clones only and misses some. V and J calls and clone size are as listed in that table; D and trimming were resolved from the DNA. This sample has roughly 220,000 clones; 70% to 90% occur once, and the top ten carry 2.9%. The CDR3 runs to 13 residues. Trimming took 2 bases from V and 6 from J; bases not matched to a gene: 2. Germline V gives CDR1 MNHEY, CDR2 SVGAGI. The sample comes from a study of blood T cell repertoires in COVID-19. Overall study: Donors in the United States, Italy and Spain gave samples during acute or convalescent COVID-19. PBMCs, B-cell-depleted T cells, or T cells were the source of the cDNA or gDNA that made up the material.

V is TRBV6-5 and J is TRBJ2-5, with 8 bases fitting TRBD1. The sample taken for sequencing was peripheral blood. This receptor was taken from a man aged 50 or older who had recovered from COVID-19. The CDR3 here is CASSYAGGKTQYF. The CDR3 DNA sequence: TGTGCCAGCAGTTACGCAGGGGGCAAGACCCAGTACTTC.